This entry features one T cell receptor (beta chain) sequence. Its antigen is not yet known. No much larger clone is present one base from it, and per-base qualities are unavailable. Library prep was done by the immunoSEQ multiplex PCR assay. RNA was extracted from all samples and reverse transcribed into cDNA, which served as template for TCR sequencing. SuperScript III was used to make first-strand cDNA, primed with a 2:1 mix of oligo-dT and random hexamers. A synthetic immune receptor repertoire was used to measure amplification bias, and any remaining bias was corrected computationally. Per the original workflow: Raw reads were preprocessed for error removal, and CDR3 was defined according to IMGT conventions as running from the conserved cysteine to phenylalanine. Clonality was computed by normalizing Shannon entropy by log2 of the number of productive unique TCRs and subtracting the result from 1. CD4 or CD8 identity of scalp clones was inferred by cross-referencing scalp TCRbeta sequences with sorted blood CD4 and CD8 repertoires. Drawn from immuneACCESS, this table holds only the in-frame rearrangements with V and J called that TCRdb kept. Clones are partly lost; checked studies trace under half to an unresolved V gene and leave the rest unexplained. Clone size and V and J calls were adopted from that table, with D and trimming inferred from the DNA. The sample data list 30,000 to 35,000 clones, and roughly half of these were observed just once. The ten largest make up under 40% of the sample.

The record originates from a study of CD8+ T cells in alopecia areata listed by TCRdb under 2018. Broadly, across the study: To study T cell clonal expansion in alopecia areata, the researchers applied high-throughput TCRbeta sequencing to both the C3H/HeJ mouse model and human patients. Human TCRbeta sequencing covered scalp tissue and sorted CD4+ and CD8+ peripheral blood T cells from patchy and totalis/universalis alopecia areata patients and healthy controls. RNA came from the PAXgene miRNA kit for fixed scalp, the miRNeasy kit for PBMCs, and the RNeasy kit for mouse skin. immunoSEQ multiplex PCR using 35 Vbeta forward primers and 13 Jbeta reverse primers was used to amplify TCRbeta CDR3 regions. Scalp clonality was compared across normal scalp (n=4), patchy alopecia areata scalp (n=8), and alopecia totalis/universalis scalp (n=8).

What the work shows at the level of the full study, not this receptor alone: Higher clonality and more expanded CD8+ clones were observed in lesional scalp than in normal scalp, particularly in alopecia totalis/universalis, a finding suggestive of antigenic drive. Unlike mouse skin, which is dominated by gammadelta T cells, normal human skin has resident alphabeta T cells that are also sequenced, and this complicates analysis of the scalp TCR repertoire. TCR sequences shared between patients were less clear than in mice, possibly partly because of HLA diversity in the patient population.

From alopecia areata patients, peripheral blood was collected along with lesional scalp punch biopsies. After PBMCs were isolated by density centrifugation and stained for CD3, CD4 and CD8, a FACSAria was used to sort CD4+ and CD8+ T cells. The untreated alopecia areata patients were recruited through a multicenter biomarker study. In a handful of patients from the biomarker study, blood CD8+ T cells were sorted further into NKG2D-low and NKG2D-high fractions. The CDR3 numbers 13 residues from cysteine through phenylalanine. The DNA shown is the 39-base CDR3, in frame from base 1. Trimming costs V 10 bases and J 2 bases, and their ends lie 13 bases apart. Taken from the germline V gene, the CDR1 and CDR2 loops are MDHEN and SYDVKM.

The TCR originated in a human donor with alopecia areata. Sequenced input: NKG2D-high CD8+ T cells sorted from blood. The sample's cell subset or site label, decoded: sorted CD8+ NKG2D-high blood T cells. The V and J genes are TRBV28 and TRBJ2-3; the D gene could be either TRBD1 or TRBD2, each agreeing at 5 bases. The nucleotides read TGTGCCATCACGGGACGGCTCACAGATACGCAGTATTTT. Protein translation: CAITGRLTDTQYF.